Listed below are T cell receptor beta chains from one sample, sequenced in a study of Ad26.COV2.S vaccination and SARS-CoV-2 variants. Data came from immunoSEQ multiplex PCR; TCRdb stores just in-frame clones and leaves some out. The table has approximately 480,000 clones, around 90% seen once. The sequences come from peripheral blood, collected in a trial of Ad26.COV2.S vaccine versus placebo. The receptor source for this set is a person between 18 and 60 years old who received the Ad26.COV2.S COVID-19 vaccine or a placebo. The CDR3 runs from the conserved cysteine through the conserved F or W. Fields, in order: V gene, clone size, J gene, CDR3 length, D gene, CDR3 DNA, CDR3 protein. D genes are given only for firm matches. Size values are once, few and many counts, or a class for expanded clones, and some rows have none.

v_gene: TRBV19
abundance: NA
j_gene: TRBJ1-5
len: 12
d_gene: NA
CDR3nt: TGTGCCAGTAGTATCGGTGGACAGCCCCAGCATTTT
CDR3aa: CASSIGGQPQHF

v_gene: TRBV5-1
abundance: NA
j_gene: TRBJ1-2
len: 13
d_gene: TRBD1
CDR3nt: TGCGCCAGCAGCTCCCCGGACAGGCATGGCTACACCTTC
CDR3aa: CASSSPDRHGYTF

v_gene: TRBV7-9
abundance: NA
j_gene: TRBJ2-7
len: 14
d_gene: NA
CDR3nt: TGTGCCAGCAGCTTATCCGGGTCTCCCTACGAGCAGTACTTC
CDR3aa: CASSLSGSPYEQYF

v_gene: TRBV6-5
abundance: NA
j_gene: TRBJ1-2
len: 13
d_gene: TRBD1
CDR3nt: TGTGCCAGCAGAAGACAGGGGATAGATGGCTACACCTTC
CDR3aa: CASRRQGIDGYTF

v_gene: TRBV4-2
abundance: NA
j_gene: TRBJ2-3
len: 15
d_gene: NA
CDR3nt: TGTGCCAGCAGCCAGGGAGGAGGGTTCACAGATACGCAGTATTTT
CDR3aa: CASSQGGGFTDTQYF

v_gene: TRBV12-5
abundance: NA
j_gene: TRBJ2-3
len: 16
d_gene: NA
CDR3nt: TGTGCTAGTGGTTTCGGTAGCGGTCGTTCCGGAGATACGCAGTATTTT
CDR3aa: CASGFGSGRSGDTQYF

v_gene: TRBV7-8
abundance: NA
j_gene: TRBJ1-4
len: 14
d_gene: TRBD1
CDR3nt: TGTGCCAGCAGCCACAGGGGAGCTTATGAAAAACTGTTTTTT
CDR3aa: CASSHRGAYEKLFF

v_gene: TRBV6-5
abundance: once
j_gene: TRBJ1-2
len: 12
d_gene: NA
CDR3nt: TGTGCCAGCAGGGAGAACATGGATGGCTACACCTTC
CDR3aa: CASRENMDGYTF

v_gene: TRBV7-2
abundance: NA
j_gene: TRBJ2-3
len: 15
d_gene: NA
CDR3nt: TGTGCCAGCAGCTTACAAGGACAGCTCACAGATACGCAGTATTTT
CDR3aa: CASSLQGQLTDTQYF

v_gene: TRBV6-2/TRBV6-3
abundance: once
j_gene: TRBJ2-3
len: 14
d_gene: NA
CDR3nt: TGTGCCAGCAGTATAGGGGGGAGCCCAGATACGCAGTATTTT
CDR3aa: CASSIGGSPDTQYF

v_gene: TRBV19
abundance: NA
j_gene: TRBJ1-2
len: 13
d_gene: NA
CDR3nt: TGTGCCAGTAGTCCGACTGGGAACTATGGCTACACCTTC
CDR3aa: CASSPTGNYGYTF

v_gene: TRBV4-1
abundance: once
j_gene: TRBJ2-7
len: 16
d_gene: NA
CDR3nt: TGCGCCAGCAGCCAAGATCAAAACAGGGTCTCCTACGAGCAGTACTTC
CDR3aa: CASSQDQNRVSYEQYF

v_gene: TRBV24-1
abundance: NA
j_gene: TRBJ1-1
len: 13
d_gene: NA
CDR3nt: TGTGCCACCAGTGGTCCGACGAACACTGAAGCTTTCTTT
CDR3aa: CATSGPTNTEAFF

v_gene: TRBV21-1
abundance: NA
j_gene: TRBJ2-3
len: 20
d_gene: NA
CDR3nt: TGTGCCAGCAGCCCCCGGACCGGACTAGCGGGGCACCTTTGCACAGATACGCAGTATTTT
CDR3aa: CASSPRTGLAGHLCTDTQYF

v_gene: TRBV7-3
abundance: few
j_gene: TRBJ2-2
len: 12
d_gene: NA
CDR3nt: TGTGCCAGCAGCCCAAACACCGGGGAGCTGTTTTTT
CDR3aa: CASSPNTGELFF

v_gene: TRBV7-8
abundance: NA
j_gene: TRBJ2-3
len: 16
d_gene: TRBD2
CDR3nt: TGTGCCAGCAGCACACTACTAGCGAACCGGGGGGATACGCAGTATTTT
CDR3aa: CASSTLLANRGDTQYF

v_gene: TRBV7-9
abundance: NA
j_gene: TRBJ2-3
len: 12
d_gene: NA
CDR3nt: TGTGCCAGCAGCCTGAGCACAGATACGCAGTATTTT
CDR3aa: CASSLSTDTQYF

v_gene: TRBV6-2/TRBV6-3
abundance: NA
j_gene: TRBJ2-6
len: 16
d_gene: NA
CDR3nt: TGTGCCAGCAGTTGGAGGGTTGGGGGGAACCGCAACGTCCTGACTTTC
CDR3aa: CASSWRVGGNRNVLTF

v_gene: TRBV30
abundance: NA
j_gene: TRBJ2-3
len: 16
d_gene: NA
CDR3nt: TGTGCCTGGAGTGCCGCCCGAGGCCACATCACAGATACGCAGTATTTT
CDR3aa: CAWSAARGHITDTQYF

v_gene: TRBV5-5
abundance: few
j_gene: TRBJ1-5
len: 18
d_gene: TRBD1
CDR3nt: TGTGCCAGCAGCTTGGAACCTTCGGGACAGGGGAACAATCAGCCCCAGCATTTT
CDR3aa: CASSLEPSGQGNNQPQHF

v_gene: TRBV28
abundance: NA
j_gene: TRBJ1-4
len: 13
d_gene: NA
CDR3nt: TGTGCCAGCAGTTCGGAATACTTCGGAGGACTGTTTTTT
CDR3aa: CASSSEYFGGLFF

v_gene: TRBV7-6
abundance: NA
j_gene: TRBJ1-4
len: 17
d_gene: NA
CDR3nt: TGTGCCAGCAGCTTGGCCGAGATCGGGATAACTAATGAAAAACTGTTTTTT
CDR3aa: CASSLAEIGITNEKLFF

v_gene: TRBV19
abundance: NA
j_gene: TRBJ1-5
len: 14
d_gene: NA
CDR3nt: TGTGCCAGTAGTCGAGGGGAAGCAGGTCAGCCCCAGCATTTT
CDR3aa: CASSRGEAGQPQHF

v_gene: TRBV5-4
abundance: NA
j_gene: TRBJ2-1
len: 14
d_gene: TRBD2
CDR3nt: TGTGCCAGCAGCGCGGGACTAGCGGGCAATGAGCAGTTCTTC
CDR3aa: CASSAGLAGNEQFF

v_gene: TRBV7-9
abundance: NA
j_gene: TRBJ1-2
len: 13
d_gene: NA
CDR3nt: TGTGCCAGCAGCTTAGCTGGCGGGGACGGCTACACCTTC
CDR3aa: CASSLAGGDGYTF

v_gene: TRBV11-2
abundance: NA
j_gene: TRBJ2-2
len: 15
d_gene: NA
CDR3nt: TGTGCCAGCAGCCCAAGATCTGGGCACACCGGGGAGCTGTTTTTT
CDR3aa: CASSPRSGHTGELFF

v_gene: TRBV16
abundance: NA
j_gene: TRBJ1-2
len: 12
d_gene: NA
CDR3nt: TGTGCCAGCAGCCAAAAGGAATTTGGCTACACCTTC
CDR3aa: CASSQKEFGYTF